The 22 T cell receptor beta chains reported below all come from one sample, sequenced in a study of T-cell reconstitution after alpha-beta-depleted transplantation in children. Unique molecular identifiers were incorporated during preparation of the TCRbeta library. One entry per CDR3 protein results from TCRdb running MiXCR on the PCR reads. This table holds around 410,000 distinct CDR3 sequences, approximately 10% found once. The sample in question was PBMCs from the stem cell graft donor, obtained from the stem cell graft. The receptors were gathered from a human donor who donated a stem cell graft to a child with acute myeloid leukemia.

This clonotype appeared a few times. The chain recombines TRBV3-1 with TRBJ2-7; the D is unclear. Germline V gene sequence: CDR1 LGHDT, CDR2 YNNKEL (reference sequence). The CDR3 covers 16 residues. Trimming pared 5 bases from V and 3 bases from J, leaving 20 bases between. The CDR3 DNA reads TGTGCCAGCAGCACACAAATTTCTCTAGTTATCTACGAGCAGTACTTC. Protein: CASSTQISLVIYEQYF.

This clonotype was seen a few times. The chain employs TRBV5-6 and TRBJ2-1, with 11 bases aligning to TRBD1. Germline CDR1 reads SGHDT; CDR2 reads YYEEEE. V was pared by 0 bases and J by 7 bases, with 3 bases of the junction left unmatched. The CDR3 is made up of 15 amino acids. The CDR3 protein is CASSLEDRGRNEQFF. The CDR3 coding sequence is TGTGCCAGCAGCTTGGAGGACAGGGGGCGGAATGAGCAGTTCTTC.

The V gene is TRBV5-1, the J gene TRBJ2-3, with 11 positions matching TRBD2. Germline values: CDR1 SGHRS, CDR2 YFSETQ. Trimming took 3 bases from V and 4 from J; bases not matched to a gene: 7. The CDR3 length is 16 residues. CDR3 sequence reads: CASSSLAGARADTQYF. CDR3 bases: TGCGCCAGCAGCTCACTAGCGGGAGCCCGGGCAGATACGCAGTATTTT.

This chain connects TRBV7-2 to TRBJ1-4; 8 nucleotides line up with TRBD1. The V gene end was trimmed by 2 bases and the J gene end by 6 bases; junction bases not matched to a gene: 5. Germline V gene data show CDR1 as SGHTA and CDR2 as FQGNSA. This CDR3 has 15 residues. CDR3 DNA: TGTGCCAGCAGCTTATGGGGACAGGATCATGAAAAACTGTTTTTT. Translating it yields CASSLWGQDHEKLFF.

This clonotype was counted between two and nine times. The chain joins TRBV6-1 to TRBJ1-5; no clear D gene. CDR1 is MNHNS and CDR2 is SASEGT in the germline V gene. The CDR3 totals 10 residues. Trimming shortened V by 5 bases and J by 6 bases, and 2 bases separated the two germline ends. CDR3 loop: CASSRQPQHF. The DNA of the CDR3 is TGTGCCAGCAGTCGTCAGCCCCAGCATTTT.

The rearrangement uses TRBV4-3 and TRBJ2-7, with TRBD1 identical over 9 bases. The CDR3 runs 16 residues. Germline V gene lookup returns CDR1 LGHNA and CDR2 YSLEER. V was pared by 3 bases and J by 4 bases, with 10 bases of the junction left unmatched. The chain's CDR3 is CASSQSRQGGRYEQYF. Written as DNA, the CDR3 is TGCGCCAGCAGCCAGTCGAGACAGGGGGGAAGGTACGAGCAGTACTTC.

The chain is built from TRBV7-6 and TRBJ2-7; no firm D call. CDR3 length equals 15 residues. Trimming took 0 bases from V and 0 from J, leaving 9 bases between them. Per the germline V gene, CDR1 is SGHVS and CDR2 is FNYEAQ. The DNA of the CDR3 is TGTGCCAGCAGCTTAGCCTCGACGGGCTCCTACGAGCAGTACTTC. Its translation is CASSLASTGSYEQYF.

This clonotype was picked up a small number of times. The chain uses TRBV9 and TRBJ2-1, with 7 bases aligning to TRBD1. The CDR3 contains 15 residues. The trim removed 6 bases at V and 7 bases at J, leaving 13 bases unmatched. CDR1 is SGDLS, CDR2 YYNGEE, per germline. This chain's CDR3 is CASKRGLGEWNEQFF. DNA for the CDR3: TGTGCCAGCAAGAGGGGGCTCGGGGAATGGAATGAGCAGTTCTTC.

This clonotype was seen repeatedly, ten times or more. The chain carries TRBV7-6 and TRBJ1-6; D unresolved. CDR3 length: 14 amino acids. V shed 4 bases and J shed 6 bases, with 10 bases lying between them. Germline V gives CDR1 SGHVS, CDR2 FNYEAQ. In DNA, the CDR3 is TGTGCCAGCAGCTCCCTTGTGGGTAATTCACCCCTCCACTTT. Translation: CASSSLVGNSPLHF.

This clonotype was recorded a few times. The chain joins TRBV20-1 to TRBJ1-4; tentative D call: TRBD1 (6 bases). The CDR3 extends over 15 amino acids. Germline-derived CDR1 and CDR2 are DFQATT and SNEGSKA (reference sequence). Trimming removed 6 bases from V and 1 base from J, with 15 bases in between. CDR3: CSAYRGGRTNEKLFF. CDR3 DNA sequence: TGCAGTGCCTACCGGGGGGGCAGAACTAATGAAAAACTGTTTTTT.

The gene calls are TRBV27 and TRBJ2-4; the D is unclear. There are 14 residues in the CDR3. With 5 bases removed from V and 0 bases from J, the gap between germline ends came to 8 bases. Germline V gene data show CDR1 as MNHEY and CDR2 as SMNVEV (reference sequence). In DNA form, the CDR3 reads TGTGCCAGCAGTGATTTAATAGCCAAAAACATTCAGTACTTC. It specifies CASSDLIAKNIQYF.

There are a few counts of this clonotype. The chain couples TRBV5-5 to TRBJ2-7, with a tentative D call TRBD1 (6 bases). Germline V gene data show CDR1 as SGHKS and CDR2 as YYEKEE (reference sequence). The V end was cut by 1 base, the J end by 7 bases, with 15 bases between. This CDR3 has 14 residues. The CDR3 here is CASSLWVGGYEQYV. Here the CDR3 DNA reads TGTGCCAGCAGCTTGTGGGTAGGGGGTTATGAGCAGTACGTC.

This clonotype showed up just a few times. The chain employs TRBV10-3 and TRBJ2-7; maybe TRBD2 (5 bases). The germline CDR1 and CDR2 sequences are ENHRY and SYGVKD. V lost 10 bases to trimming and J lost 4 bases, with 17 bases between them. CDR3 length: 13 amino acids. CDR3 amino acids: CATQAELSYEQYF. CDR3 nucleotides: TGTGCCACCCAAGCGGAACTAAGTTACGAGCAGTACTTC.

This clonotype was seen a single time. A much larger clone lies a single base off, so this may be a read error. This chain connects TRBV20-1 to TRBJ2-1; 9 bases agree with TRBD2. Germline V gives CDR1 DFQATT, CDR2 SNEGSKA (reference sequence). The CDR3 extends over 15 amino acids. The chain's CDR3 is CSARDLAGRYNEEFF. CDR3 bases: TGCAGTGCTAGAGATCTAGCGGGACGTTACAATGAGGAGTTCTTC.

The CDR3 reads CASSSARKTTGELFF. The CDR3 DNA is TGTGCCAGCAGCTCGGCCCGCAAGACCACCGGGGAGCTGTTTTTT. The chain is built from TRBV12-3 or TRBV12-4 and TRBJ2-2; D gene ambiguous. This CDR3 has 15 residues. Trimming shortened V by 6 bases and J by 4 bases, and 15 bases separated the two germline ends.

This clonotype came up many times. This chain connects TRBV5-1 to TRBJ2-3; TRBD1 matches 7 bases. The germline V gene has CDR1 SGHRS and CDR2 YFSETQ. The CDR3 extends over 15 amino acids. Unmatched junction bases numbered 3, after V lost 0 bases and J lost 2 bases. The CDR3 DNA reads TGCGCCAGCAGCTTGGGAGACAGGGACACAGATACGCAGTATTTT. Translating gives CASSLGDRDTDTQYF. Full variable domain (rest looked up from reference TRBV5-1 and TRBJ2-3): KAGVTQTPRYLIKTRGQQVTLSCSPISGHRSVSWYQQTPGQGLQFLFEYFSETQRNKGNFPGRFSGRQFSNSRSEMNVSTLELGDSALYLCASSLGDRDTDTQYFGPGTRLTVL.

The chain uses TRBV7-2 and TRBJ2-7; 7 bases match TRBD2. CDR3 length equals 16 residues. Germline lookup yields CDR1 SGHTA and CDR2 FQGNSA. Losses at the gene ends were 5 bases for V and 2 bases for J; bases not matched to a gene: 12. This chain's CDR3 is CASSRPRGTTAYEQYF. The CDR3, as DNA: TGTGCCAGCAGCCGCCCTAGAGGGACTACCGCCTACGAGCAGTACTTC.

V gene TRBV5-6 combines with J gene TRBJ2-3, with 9 nucleotides matching TRBD2. V lost 6 bases to trimming and J lost 0 bases; unmatched junction nucleotides: 11. The CDR3 has 17 amino acids. From germline, CDR1 is SGHDT and CDR2 YYEEEE. The CDR3 here is CASTLAGTSYSTDTQYF. CDR3 nucleotides: TGTGCCAGCACACTTGCGGGGACTAGCTATAGCACAGATACGCAGTATTTT. Together with reference TRBV5-6 and TRBJ2-3, the CDR3 gives the full variable domain: DAGVTQSPTHLIKTRGQQVTLRCSPKSGHDTVSWYQQALGQGPQFIFQYYEEEERQRGNFPDRFSGHQFPNYSSELNVNALLLGDSALYLCASTLAGTSYSTDTQYFGPGTRLTVL.

The rearrangement uses TRBV18 and TRBJ2-3; D is tentatively TRBD1 or TRBD2 (5 bases each). The V end lost 0 bases, the J end lost 4 bases, and 8 bases lay between the germline ends. This CDR3 is built from 14 residues. Germline V lookup: CDR1 KGHSH, CDR2 LQKENI. The CDR3 coding sequence is TGTGCCAGCTCACCACCTGGGGGAGCAGATACGCAGTATTTT. Encoded protein: CASSPPGGADTQYF.

The chain couples TRBV4-2 to TRBJ2-7; 11 nucleotides line up with TRBD2. Germline CDR1 is LGHNA and CDR2 is YNFKEQ. This CDR3 comprises 17 residues. V lost 1 base, J lost 1 base, and 6 bases stayed unmatched. In DNA form, the CDR3 reads TGTGCCAGCAGCCAAGCGGGACTAGCGGAAGTATCCTACGAGCAGTACTTC. The encoded protein is CASSQAGLAEVSYEQYF.

The V call is TRBV11-2, the J call TRBJ2-1; maybe TRBD2 (5 bases). The CDR3 is 13 amino acids. Trimming took off 5 bases at V and 11 bases at J, with 16 bases between the two ends. Germline assignment: CDR1 SGHAT and CDR2 FQNNGV. The CDR3 region has the DNA TGTGCCAGCAGCCGGGAAGTGGGCCATCAGCAGTTCTTC. Amino acids: CASSREVGHQQFF.

As for this clonotype: With a much larger clone just one base away, this may be a read error. The rearrangement joins TRBV3-1 to TRBJ2-5; D is perhaps TRBD1 (6 bases). The germline V gene has CDR1 LGHDT and CDR2 YNNKEL (reference sequence). CDR3 length: 12 amino acids. V lost 7 bases and J lost 5, with 11 bases in between. The CDR3 nucleotides read TGTGCCAGCACCCAGGGGACCGAGACCCAGTACTTC. Translated, it gives CASTQGTETQYF.